What follows are 29 T cell receptor beta chains derived from one specimen sequenced in a study of cytomegalovirus exposure and HLA in healthy donors. With 60 Vbeta and 13 Jbeta primers, the PCR was carried out. Clones were sequenced by immunoSEQ multiplex PCR, and TCRdb holds only the in-frame ones, with some missing. The table has roughly 150,000 clones, more than 70% seen once. What was sequenced was PBMCs. The source of these receptors is a man between 18 and 29 years old in good health and CMV-seropositive.

The chain couples TRBV28 to TRBJ2-1; D may be TRBD2 (6 bases). This CDR3 has 15 amino acids. V lost 5 bases to trimming and J lost 0 bases, with 11 bases between them. Germline CDR1 is MDHEN and CDR2 is SYDVKM. CDR3 loop: CASSPGTSSYNEQFF. The CDR3 DNA is TGTGCCAGCAGTCCCGGGACTTCCTCCTACAATGAGCAGTTCTTC.

This chain joins TRBV2 and TRBJ1-1; no firm D call. The CDR3 is made up of 12 amino acids. Germline CDR1 reads SNHLY; CDR2 reads FYNNEI. CDR3 in DNA: TGTGGCTGCGGCGGCTTGGTCACTGAAGCTTTCTTT. Residues: CGCGGLVTEAFF.

The rearrangement uses TRBV19 and TRBJ2-1; D is possibly TRBD2 (5 bases). CDR1 is LNHDA, CDR2 SQIVND, per germline (reference sequence). Trimming cost V 1 base and J 7 bases, with 17 bases left between them. This CDR3 contains 16 residues. The CDR3 loop is CASSIGRLADGNEQFF. The DNA of the CDR3 is TGTGCCAGTAGTATAGGTCGTCTAGCTGATGGGAATGAGCAGTTCTTC. Based on the CDR3 plus reference TRBV19 and TRBJ2-1, the full variable domain is DGGITQSPKYLFRKEGQNVTLSCEQNLNHDAMYWYRQDPGQGLRLIYYSQIVNDFQKGDIAEGYSVSREKKESFPLTVTSAQKNPTAFYLCASSIGRLADGNEQFFGPGTRLTVL.

The rearrangement links TRBV5-1 to TRBJ2-3; 7 bases map to TRBD1. V shed 1 base, J shed 4 bases, and the junction held 3 bases outside the gene matches. The CDR3 sequence is 14 residues long. Germline V CDR1 and CDR2: SGHRS, YFSETQ. CDR3 nucleotide sequence: TGCGCCAGCAGCTTGTGGACAGGTTCAGATACGCAGTATTTT. Encoded protein: CASSLWTGSDTQYF.

This sequence joins TRBV7-6 and TRBJ2-1; D remains ambiguous. In germline, CDR1 is SGHVS, CDR2 FNYEAQ. This CDR3 contains 16 residues. Trimming stripped 6 bases from V and 3 bases from J, with 18 bases between. The CDR3 DNA reads TGTGCCAGCAGTACTCGCTTCCAACGAGTCTACAATGAGCAGTTCTTC. Its translation: CASSTRFQRVYNEQFF.

The chain links TRBV7-2 to TRBJ2-5; the match to TRBD2 covers 12 bases. Matching the DNA end better, TRBJ2-7 makes the J call doubtful. CDR3 size: 17 residues. Germline CDR1 SGHTA, CDR2 FQGNSA. CDR3 in amino acids: CASSFMMTSGRPHEQYF. The CDR3 DNA follows: TGTGCCAGCAGCTTTATGATGACTAGCGGGAGACCCCACGAGCAGTACTTC.

The sample holds a few counts of this clone. The V and J genes are TRBV30 and TRBJ1-2, with a tentative D call TRBD1 (6 bases). The CDR3 runs 14 residues. Looked up from germline, CDR1 is GTSNPN and CDR2 is SVGIG (reference sequence). V dropped 0 bases and J dropped 9 bases, with 17 bases sitting between them. The CDR3 here is CAWSVRRQGTSYTF. DNA of the CDR3: TGTGCCTGGAGTGTACGTCGGCAGGGGACGAGCTACACCTTC.

The chain recombines TRBV11-2 with TRBJ1-1; the D is unclear. V lost 6 bases, J lost 5 bases, and 7 bases lay in between. The CDR3 spans 11 residues. Per germline, CDR1 SGHAT and CDR2 FQNNGV. For the CDR3, the DNA is TGTGCCAGCAGGGAGACGACTGAAGCTTTCTTT. It specifies CASRETTEAFF. The full variable domain, in which reference TRBV11-2 and TRBJ1-1 provide the parts outside the CDR3, is EAGVAQSPRYKIIEKRQSVAFWCNPISGHATLYWYQQILGQGPKLLIQFQNNGVVDDSQLPKDRFSAERLKGVDSTLKIQPAKLEDSAVYLCASRETTEAFFGQGTRLTVV.

This clone has only a few counts. The rearrangement links TRBV27 to TRBJ1-2; D uncertain. CDR3 length: 12 amino acids. CDR1 and CDR2 (germline): MNHEY, SMNVEV (reference sequence). V was trimmed by 2 bases and J by 6 bases, leaving 7 bases between them. The CDR3 region has the DNA TGTGCCAGCAGTTTAGGAGGGCATGGCTACACCTTC. Protein product: CASSLGGHGYTF.

This chain links TRBV18 with TRBJ2-4; 10 nucleotides align to TRBD2. The CDR3 contains 15 residues. With V trimmed by 3 bases and J by 4 bases, 3 bases remained unmatched. Germline CDR1 reads KGHSH; CDR2 reads LQKENI. As DNA, the CDR3 is TGTGCCAGCTCACCGCTAGCGGGAGATAAAAACATTCAGTACTTC. Translated, it gives CASSPLAGDKNIQYF.

The V and J genes are TRBV19 and TRBJ2-5; the D gene is possibly TRBD2 (6 bases). The CDR3 covers 16 residues. The germline V gene has CDR1 LNHDA and CDR2 SQIVND (reference sequence). V dropped 6 bases and J dropped 2 bases, with 19 bases sitting between them. The CDR3 here is CASRSKEGSLQETQYF. DNA of the CDR3: TGTGCCAGTAGATCTAAGGAGGGCAGCTTGCAAGAGACCCAGTACTTC.

The genes are TRBV18 and TRBJ2-2; D not resolved. The germline V and J ends were trimmed by 2 bases and 3 bases, with 10 bases remaining between them. Per germline, CDR1 KGHSH and CDR2 LQKENI. This CDR3 spans 15 amino acids. The CDR3 bases are TGTGCCAGCTCACCAGCGGAAACGGACACCGGGGAGCTGTTTTTT. This gives the protein CASSPAETDTGELFF.

This chain joins TRBV5-8 and TRBJ2-4; TRBD1 agrees at 8 bases. This CDR3 has 15 amino acids. Germline assignment: CDR1 SGHTS and CDR2 YDEGEE. The trim removed 4 bases at V and 4 bases at J, leaving 7 bases unmatched. The chain's CDR3 is CASSLGTGEKNIQYF. In DNA form, the CDR3 reads TGTGCCAGCAGCCTAGGGACAGGCGAGAAAAACATTCAGTACTTC.

This rearrangement joins TRBV6-1 to TRBJ1-1, with 7 bases that match TRBD1. CDR1 is MNHNS, CDR2 SASEGT, per germline. The CDR3 sequence is 12 residues long. Losses at the gene ends were 6 bases for V and 9 bases for J; bases not matched to a gene: 7. The DNA of the CDR3 is TGTGCCAGCAGCCTGGACAGGACGAAAGCTTTCTTT. Protein sequence: CASSLDRTKAFF.

The V and J genes are TRBV6-5 and TRBJ1-5; D ambiguous. This CDR3 is built from 10 residues. In germline, CDR1 is MNHEY, CDR2 SVGAGI. V was pared by 10 bases and J by 6 bases, with 7 bases between. CDR3 protein: CATARQPQHF. In DNA form, the CDR3 reads TGTGCCACCGCGCGTCAGCCCCAGCATTTT.

The J gene is TRBJ2-3, the V gene TRBV20-1; D ambiguous. Germline values: CDR1 DFQATT, CDR2 SNEGSKA (reference sequence). V gave up 1 base and J gave up 4 bases, with 3 bases separating them. The CDR3 has 11 residues. CDR3 residues: CSARASDTQYF. In DNA form, the CDR3 reads TGCAGTGCTAGAGCGTCAGATACGCAGTATTTT.

The rearrangement links TRBV5-5 to TRBJ2-5, with 7 bases matching TRBD1. V trimming: 3 bases; J trimming: 1 base; junction bases outside the gene matches: 3. CDR3 size: 14 residues. Per the germline V gene, CDR1 is SGHKS and CDR2 is YYEKEE (reference sequence). CDR3: CASSWGQSQETQYF. CDR3 sequence (DNA): TGTGCCAGCAGCTGGGGACAGTCCCAAGAGACCCAGTACTTC.

This CDR3 is CASSVEGYEQYF. DNA of the CDR3: TGTGCCAGCAGTGTAGAGGGTTACGAGCAGTACTTC. This sequence joins TRBV2 and TRBJ2-7, with D maybe TRBD2 (5 bases). CDR3 length: 12 amino acids. V was trimmed by 4 bases and J by 4 bases, leaving 8 bases between them. Germline lookup yields CDR1 SNHLY and CDR2 FYNNEI.

The chain combines TRBV4-2 with TRBJ2-3, with 9 bases identical to TRBD2. The V gene end was trimmed by 3 bases and the J gene end by 2 bases; junction bases not matched to a gene: 6. This CDR3 has 16 residues. Germline V gives CDR1 LGHNA, CDR2 YNFKEQ. The CDR3 protein is CASSQTSGPNTDTQYF. DNA for the CDR3: TGTGCCAGCAGCCAGACTAGCGGACCTAACACAGATACGCAGTATTTT.

This clone was recorded only once. The chain carries TRBV19 and TRBJ2-4; TRBD1 might be the D (6 bases). This CDR3 is built from 17 residues. The germline V and J ends were trimmed by 3 bases and 2 bases, with 17 bases remaining between them. In germline, CDR1 is LNHDA, CDR2 SQIVND (reference sequence). As DNA, the CDR3 is TGTGCCAGTAGTATCGTGCGATTCCAGGGGACCAAAAACATTCAGTACTTC. This translates into CASSIVRFQGTKNIQYF.

This clone has just a few counts. The chain couples TRBV5-4 to TRBJ2-7, with 10 bases fitting TRBD2. V gave up 4 bases and J gave up 2 bases; unmatched junction bases: 3. Germline V CDR1 and CDR2: SGHNT, YYREEE (reference sequence). The CDR3 length is 14 residues. DNA for the CDR3: TGTGCCAGCAGCGACAGCGGGAGGGCCTACGAGCAGTACTTC. This codes for CASSDSGRAYEQYF.

The V gene is TRBV2, the J gene TRBJ1-1; maybe TRBD1 (5 bases). CDR3 length: 14 amino acids. From germline, CDR1 is SNHLY and CDR2 FYNNEI. The V gene lost 11 bases and the J gene lost 5 bases, with 21 bases spanning the gap. The CDR3 nucleotides read TGTGCCGGACCGGCGGGGGGATTTAAGACTGAAGCTTTCTTT. Translated, it gives CAGPAGGFKTEAFF.

This clone was picked up one time. The chain employs TRBV7-9 and TRBJ2-7, with no clear D. V lost 5 bases and J 5 bases, leaving 10 bases between the germline ends. The CDR3 runs to 12 residues. CDR1 is SEHNR and CDR2 is FQNEAQ in the germline V gene (reference sequence). DNA of the CDR3: TGTGCCAGCAGCCGACCTAGTGACGAGCAGTACTTC. Protein: CASSRPSDEQYF.

This chain joins TRBV28 and TRBJ1-4, with D possibly matching TRBD1 (6 bases). The CDR3 sequence is 16 residues long. Trimming cost V 6 bases and J 1 base, with 15 bases left between them. The V gene's germline CDR1 is MDHEN and CDR2 SYDVKM. CDR3 protein: CASRGAQGLTNEKLFF. CDR3 coding DNA: TGTGCCAGCAGGGGGGCACAGGGTTTAACTAATGAAAAACTGTTTTTT. The variable domain in full, completed from reference TRBV28 and TRBJ1-4, reads DVKVTQSSRYLVKRTGEKVFLECVQDMDHENMFWYRQDPGLGLRLIYFSYDVKMKEKGDIPEGYSVSREKKERFSLILESASTNQTSMYLCASRGAQGLTNEKLFFGSGTQLSVL.

The V and J genes are TRBV6-1 and TRBJ1-2, with no clear D. Germline V gene sequence: CDR1 MNHNS, CDR2 SASEGT. Trimming left V 3 bases short and J 6 bases short, with 14 bases between. The CDR3 totals 14 residues. CDR3 in amino acids: CASSDTFVADGYTF. The DNA for the CDR3 is TGTGCCAGCAGTGACACCTTCGTAGCTGATGGCTACACCTTC.

The gene calls are TRBV10-1 and TRBJ1-1, with D possibly being TRBD1 (5 bases). Per germline, CDR1 WNHNN and CDR2 SYGVQD (reference sequence). Trimming took 4 bases from V and 4 from J, leaving 10 bases between them. The CDR3 has 13 residues. The CDR3 here is CASSAGTTTEAFF. The CDR3 nucleotides are TGCGCCAGCAGTGCCGGGACTACCACTGAAGCTTTCTTT.

The chain links TRBV2 to TRBJ2-3; 13 nucleotides align to TRBD2. CDR3 length equals 15 residues. Germline V lookup: CDR1 SNHLY, CDR2 FYNNEI. Trimming cost V 6 bases and J 3 bases; bases outside gene matches: 3. CDR3 region: CASSQGLAGTDTQYF. The CDR3 region has the DNA TGTGCCAGCAGCCAGGGACTAGCGGGAACAGATACGCAGTATTTT. The whole variable domain, filled in from reference TRBV2 and TRBJ2-3, reads EPEVTQTPSHQVTQMGQEVILRCVPISNHLYFYWYRQILGQKVEFLVSFYNNEISEKSEIFDDQFSVERPDGSNFTLKIRSTKLEDSAMYFCASSQGLAGTDTQYFGPGTRLTVL.

The chain has TRBV15 and TRBJ1-5; TRBD1 might be the D (5 bases). The CDR3 covers 15 residues. Germline V lookup: CDR1 LNHNV, CDR2 YYDKDF (reference sequence). Trimming removed 5 bases at V and 0 bases at J, with 11 bases between. The CDR3 sequence: CATSGRQISNQPQHF. CDR3 DNA sequence: TGTGCCACCAGCGGTAGACAGATTAGCAATCAGCCCCAGCATTTT. Using reference TRBV15 and TRBJ1-5 for the parts outside the CDR3, the full variable domain is DAMVIQNPRYQVTQFGKPVTLSCSQTLNHNVMYWYQQKSSQAPKLLFHYYDKDFNNEADTPDNFQSRRPNTSFCFLDIRSPGLGDTAMYLCATSGRQISNQPQHFGDGTRLSIL.

The chain links TRBV7-3 to TRBJ2-1; tentatively, D is TRBD2 (6 bases). This CDR3 is 14 amino acids long. Trimming left V 1 base short and J 10 bases short, with 14 bases between. Germline assignment: CDR1 SGHTA and CDR2 FQGTGA. CDR3 loop: CASSLNIRGNEQFF. CDR3 sequence (DNA): TGTGCCAGCAGCTTAAATATTCGCGGGAACGAGCAGTTCTTC.